This T cell receptor (beta chain) was sequenced in a study of response to subunit inactivated influenza vaccine. CDR3 length: 13 amino acids. Trimming cost V 5 bases and J 1 base, with 6 bases left between them. TCRdb reanalysed the RT-PCR reads using MiXCR and keeps one entry per CDR3 protein. The data show just under 250,000 distinct CDR3 sequences, 9.5% to 15% seen once. This clonotype appeared many times. Its target is unknown. Study-wide results and caveats: Each seasonal influenza vaccination recruits few new T cells, the authors suggested.

The clonotype comes from a man aged 50-59 years who received an inactivated influenza vaccine. The chain recombines TRBV12-3 or TRBV12-4 with TRBJ1-5, with a possible D match to TRBD1 (6 bases). The starting material was non-naive T cells sorted from PBMCs, obtained approximately 15 days before vaccination. Here the CDR3 reads CASSGQSNQPQHF. The CDR3 DNA reads as TGTGCCAGCAGTGGACAGAGCAATCAGCCCCAGCATTTT.